The source of this T cell receptor beta chain is a study of blood T cell repertoires in COVID-19. The overall study: The United States, Italy and Spain were the sources of the acute and convalescent COVID-19 samples. PBMCs, B-cell-depleted T cells, or T cells were the source of the cDNA or gDNA that made up the material.

In the original workflow: How many nucleated cells were present was estimated from reference gene primer amplification. Some clones are missing from TCRdb's copy, which holds only in-frame ones; the method was immunoSEQ multiplex PCR. The V and J calls and clone size were taken over from that table, and D and trimming were inferred from the DNA. The data contain some 90,000 clones, 87% of them singletons. Trimming cost V 9 bases and J 3 bases, with 11 bases left between them. Germline V gives CDR1 LNHDA, CDR2 SQIVND (reference sequence). The CDR3 length is 12 residues. Seattle participants joined during active infection and were tracked over time.

The rearrangement links TRBV19 to TRBJ1-1, with a weak D call TRBD1 (6 bases). The source material was peripheral blood. This sequence was found in a woman aged 55-70 years with COVID-19, enrolled during active disease. The CDR3 bases are TGTGCCAGCACAGGGAGGGACACTGAAGCTTTCTTT. Encoded protein: CASTGRDTEAFF.